The clone carrying this TCR beta chain was counted only a few times. Antigen unknown. CDR1 is MDHEN and CDR2 is SYDVKM in the germline V gene. This CDR3 is 15 amino acids long. V was pared by 4 bases and J by 5 bases, with 6 bases of the junction left unmatched. This sample is drawn from a study of shared clonotypes between healthy human individuals. General observations from the study: Limitation of the genetic and exposure-history diversity represented came from the few donors. Naive CD4 clonotypes overlapped across several donors at approximately 5.5%. Incompleteness in sorted-subset sequencing, despite large depth, was shown by rarefaction.

Per the study methods: Without quality scores, immunoSEQ junctional reads could not be filtered like full-length reads. Generated by immunoSEQ multiplex PCR, the TCRdb table keeps only in-frame clones and is missing some. V, J and clone size reflect that table, while D and trimming were determined from the DNA. Among about 2.4 million clones listed, 93% were seen once. The clonotype comes from a man younger than 30 in good health. Some clones in this sample may be carry-over from other donors' samples. The sequenced material came from naive CD4+ T cells from PBMCs. Documented subset: CD45RA+ positively selected. The genes are TRBV28 and TRBJ1-5, with 9 bases identical to TRBD1. CDR3 in amino acids: CASSSAGQGHQPQHF. DNA for the CDR3: TGTGCCAGCAGTTCCGCGGGACAGGGCCATCAGCCCCAGCATTTT.